This record covers a single TCR beta chain. The sample comes from a study of PD-1 blockade in classical Hodgkin lymphoma. TCRdb's copy holds only in-frame clones and misses some; the assay was immunoSEQ multiplex PCR. The sample yields some 15,000 clones, 80% to 90% seen once. Every patient relapsed after autologous stem cell transplantation, and brentuximab vedotin exposure varied. Here the sequenced sample was peripheral blood mononuclear cells (PBMCs), taken before the second cycle of nivolumab. The TCR originated in a human donor with classical Hodgkin lymphoma.

The CDR3 reads CAISEVQGVNYGYTF. In nucleotides, the CDR3 is TGTGCCATCAGTGAGGTACAGGGGGTAAACTATGGCTACACCTTC. The rearrangement uses TRBV10-3 and TRBJ1-2, with 8 positions matching TRBD1. V gave up 2 bases and J gave up 2 bases; unmatched junction bases: 4. This CDR3 spans 15 amino acids. Germline loops: CDR1 ENHRY, CDR2 SYGVKD.